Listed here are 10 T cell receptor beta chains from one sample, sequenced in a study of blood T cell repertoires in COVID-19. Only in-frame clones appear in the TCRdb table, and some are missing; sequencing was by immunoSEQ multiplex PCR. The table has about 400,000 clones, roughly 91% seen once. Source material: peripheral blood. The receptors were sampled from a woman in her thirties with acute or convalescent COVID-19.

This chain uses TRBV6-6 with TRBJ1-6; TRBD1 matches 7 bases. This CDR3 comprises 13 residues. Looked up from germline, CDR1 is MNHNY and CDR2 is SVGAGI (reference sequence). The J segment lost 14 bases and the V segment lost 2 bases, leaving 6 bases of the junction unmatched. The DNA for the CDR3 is TGTGCCAGCAGTTACACAACCCAGGGGGCCCTCCACTTT. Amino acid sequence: CASSYTTQGALHF.

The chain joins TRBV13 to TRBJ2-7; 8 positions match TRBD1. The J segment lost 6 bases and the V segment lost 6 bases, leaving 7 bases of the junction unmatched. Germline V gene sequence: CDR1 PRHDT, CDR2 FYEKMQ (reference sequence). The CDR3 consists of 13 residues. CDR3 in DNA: TGTGCCAGCAGTCGGACAGGGACGGGCGAGCAGTACTTC. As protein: CASSRTGTGEQYF. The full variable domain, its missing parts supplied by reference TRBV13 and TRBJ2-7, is AAGVIQSPRHLIKEKRETATLKCYPIPRHDTVYWYQQGPGQDPQFLISFYEKMQSDKGSIPDRFSAQQFSDYHSELNMSSLELGDSALYFCASSRTGTGEQYFGPGTRLTVT.

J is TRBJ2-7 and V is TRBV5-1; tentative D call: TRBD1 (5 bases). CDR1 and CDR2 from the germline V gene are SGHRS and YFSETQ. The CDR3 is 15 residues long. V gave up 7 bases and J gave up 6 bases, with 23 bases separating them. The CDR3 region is CASAIIQEGVGEQYF. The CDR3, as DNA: TGCGCCAGCGCCATAATACAGGAAGGTGTGGGCGAGCAGTACTTC.

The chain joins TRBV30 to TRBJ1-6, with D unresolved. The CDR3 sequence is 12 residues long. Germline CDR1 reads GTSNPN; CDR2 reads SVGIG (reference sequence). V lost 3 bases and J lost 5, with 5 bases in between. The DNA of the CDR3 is TGTGCCTGGAGACTGAATAATTCACCCCTCCACTTT. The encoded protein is CAWRLNNSPLHF.

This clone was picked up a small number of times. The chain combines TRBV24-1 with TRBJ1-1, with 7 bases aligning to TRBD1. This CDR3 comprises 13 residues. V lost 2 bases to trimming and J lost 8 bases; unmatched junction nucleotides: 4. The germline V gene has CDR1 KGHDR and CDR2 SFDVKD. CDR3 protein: CATSDSGGLEAFF. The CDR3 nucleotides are TGTGCCACCAGTGATTCAGGGGGGCTCGAAGCTTTCTTT.

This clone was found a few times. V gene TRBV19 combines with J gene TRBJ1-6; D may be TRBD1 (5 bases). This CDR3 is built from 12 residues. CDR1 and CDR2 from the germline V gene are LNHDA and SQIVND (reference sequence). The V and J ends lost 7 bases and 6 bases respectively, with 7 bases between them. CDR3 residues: CASTDSNSPLHF. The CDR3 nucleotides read TGTGCCAGTACTGACAGTAATTCACCCCTCCACTTT.

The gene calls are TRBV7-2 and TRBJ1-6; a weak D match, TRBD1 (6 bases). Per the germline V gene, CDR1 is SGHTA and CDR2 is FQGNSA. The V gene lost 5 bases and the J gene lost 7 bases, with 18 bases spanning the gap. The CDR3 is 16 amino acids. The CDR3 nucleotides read TGTGCCAGCAGCGTAACCGGGACACATCAGAATTCACCCCTCCACTTT. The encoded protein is CASSVTGTHQNSPLHF.

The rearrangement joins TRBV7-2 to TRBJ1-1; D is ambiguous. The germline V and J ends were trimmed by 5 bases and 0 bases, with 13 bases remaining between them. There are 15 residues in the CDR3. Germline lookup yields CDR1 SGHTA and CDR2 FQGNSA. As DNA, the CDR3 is TGTGCCAGCAGCACCCCCGAAACAATGAACACTGAAGCTTTCTTT. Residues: CASSTPETMNTEAFF. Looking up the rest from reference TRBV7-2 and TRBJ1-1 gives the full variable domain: GAGVSQSPSNKVTEKGKDVELRCDPISGHTALYWYRQSLGQGLEFLIYFQGNSAPDKSGLPSDRFSAERTGGSVSTLTIQRTQQEDSAVYLCASSTPETMNTEAFFGQGTRLTVV.

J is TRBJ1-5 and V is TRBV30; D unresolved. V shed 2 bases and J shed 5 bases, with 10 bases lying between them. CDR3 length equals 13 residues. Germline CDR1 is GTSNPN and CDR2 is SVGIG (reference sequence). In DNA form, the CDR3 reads TGTGCCTGGAGTCGCGACGGGTATCAGCCCCAGCATTTT. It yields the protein CAWSRDGYQPQHF.

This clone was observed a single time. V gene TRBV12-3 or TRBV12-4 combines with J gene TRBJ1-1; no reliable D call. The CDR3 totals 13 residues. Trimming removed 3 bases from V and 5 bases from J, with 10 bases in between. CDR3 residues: CASSFRQNTEAFF. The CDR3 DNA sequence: TGTGCCAGCAGTTTCCGTCAGAATACTGAAGCTTTCTTT.